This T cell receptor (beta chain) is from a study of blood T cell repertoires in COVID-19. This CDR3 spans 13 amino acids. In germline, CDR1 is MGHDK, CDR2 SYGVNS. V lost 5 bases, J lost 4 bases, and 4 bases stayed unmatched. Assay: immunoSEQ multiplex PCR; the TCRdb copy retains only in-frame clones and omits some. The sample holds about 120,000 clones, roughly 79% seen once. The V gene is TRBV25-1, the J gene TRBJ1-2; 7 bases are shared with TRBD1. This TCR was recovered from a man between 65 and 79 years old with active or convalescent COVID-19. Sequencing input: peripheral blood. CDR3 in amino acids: CASSLGTVYGYTF. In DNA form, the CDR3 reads TGTGCCAGCAGTTTGGGGACAGTCTATGGCTACACCTTC.